This section outlines one TCR beta chain sequence together with its context. Its antigen is not known. Trimming took off 2 bases at V and 4 bases at J, with 7 bases between the two ends. Germline assignment: CDR1 SGHRS and CDR2 YFSETQ. The CDR3 has 12 residues. Only in-frame clones appear in the TCRdb table, and some are missing; sequencing was by immunoSEQ multiplex PCR. The data hold approximately 190,000 clones, with more than 75% observed a single time. This entry comes from a study of cytotoxic CD8 clonotypes in ibrutinib-treated CLL. About the research overall: The patients, about a dozen relapsed/refractory and 15 treatment-naive, included roughly 17 who were IGHV unmutated. Response samples followed a median 12 months of treatment, range 6 to 36. Regarding the study as a whole: Private clonotypes, not public ones, expanded at ibrutinib response.

The sequence came from a human donor with chronic lymphocytic leukemia. The rearrangement joins TRBV5-1 to TRBJ2-7, with D unresolved. The sequencing used PBMCs, collected after 12 months of ibrutinib treatment. In DNA, the CDR3 is TGCGCCAGCAGCTTTGGAAGATACGAGCAGTACTTC. Translated: CASSFGRYEQYF.